One sample yielded the 3 T cell receptor beta chains listed below, sequenced in a study of regulatory T cells in long-lasting Graves disease. Time point specified: persistent/refractory GD, antithyroid drugs over 5 years with positive TRAb. The TCR library used RNA extracted from PBMCs. Investigators prepared the TCR beta libraries by applying iRepertoire HTBI primers and Arm-PCR of CDR3 regions. TCRdb fed the multiplex PCR reads into MiXCR, producing one record per CDR3 protein. The repertoire holds around 510,000 distinct CDR3 sequences, with roughly 20% as singletons. The input for sequencing was peripheral blood mononuclear cells (PBMCs), taken when the disease was refractory, from a patient treated with antithyroid drugs. The source of these receptors is a female donor with Graves disease.

This clonotype was seen a few times. The rearrangement joins TRBV29-1 to TRBJ2-7; possible D gene TRBD2, 5 bases. The CDR3 runs to 13 residues. The V end was cut by 4 bases, the J end by 12 bases, with 22 bases between. In germline, CDR1 is SQVTM, CDR2 ANQGSEA. The CDR3 nucleotides read TGCAGCGTTGGGACCCCGGGGAAGGGCGACGCGTACTTC. This sequence encodes CSVGTPGKGDAYF.

The rearrangement links TRBV9 to TRBJ1-2; D gene uncertain. The CDR3 has 14 amino acids. Per the germline V gene, CDR1 is SGDLS and CDR2 is YYNGEE. With 0 bases removed from V and 6 bases from J, the gap between germline ends came to 12 bases. The CDR3 nucleotides are TGTGCCAGCAGCGTAGAATGGGGAGTCAATGGCTACACCTTC. This gives the protein CASSVEWGVNGYTF.

This clonotype has a count of ten or more. The CDR3 here is CASSEVGGGRRNTEAFF. CDR3 sequence (DNA): TGTGCCAGCAGTGAAGTGGGAGGGGGCAGAAGGAACACTGAAGCTTTCTTT. V usage is TRBV2 and J usage is TRBJ1-1; the match to TRBD1 covers 7 bases. Germline V gene sequence: CDR1 SNHLY, CDR2 FYNNEI. CDR3 length: 17 amino acids. The ends lost 1 base at V and 1 base at J; junction bases unmatched: 9.